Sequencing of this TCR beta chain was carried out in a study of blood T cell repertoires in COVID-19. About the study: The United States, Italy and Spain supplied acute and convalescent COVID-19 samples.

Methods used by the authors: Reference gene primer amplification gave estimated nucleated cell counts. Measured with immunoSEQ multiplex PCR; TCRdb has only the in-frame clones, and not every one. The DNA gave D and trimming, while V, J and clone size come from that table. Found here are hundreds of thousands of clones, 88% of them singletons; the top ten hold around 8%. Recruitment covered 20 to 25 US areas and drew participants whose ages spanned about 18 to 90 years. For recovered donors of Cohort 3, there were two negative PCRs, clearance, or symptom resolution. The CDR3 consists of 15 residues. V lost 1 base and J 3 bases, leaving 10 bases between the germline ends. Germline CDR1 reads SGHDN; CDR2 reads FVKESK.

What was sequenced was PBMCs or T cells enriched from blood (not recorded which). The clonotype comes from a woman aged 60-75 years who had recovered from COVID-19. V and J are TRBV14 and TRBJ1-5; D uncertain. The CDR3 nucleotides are TGTGCCAGCAGCCAAGTGGGCCCCCCCAATCAGCCCCAGCATTTT. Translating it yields CASSQVGPPNQPQHF.